This T cell receptor beta chain was recorded in a study of blood T cell repertoires in COVID-19. About the study: Samples taken during acute and convalescent COVID-19 were collected in the United States, Italy and Spain. T cells, B-cell-depleted T cells, or PBMCs supplied cDNA or gDNA.

Germline V gene sequence: CDR1 SGHTA, CDR2 FQGNSA. V shed 1 base and J shed 6 bases, with 13 bases lying between them. The CDR3 consists of 15 residues. This study enrolled people aged 18 to 89 from roughly 24 US geographic areas. Each recovered donor of Cohort 3 presented with two negative PCRs, clearance, or symptom resolution. Using immunoSEQ multiplex PCR, the repertoire was profiled, and TCRdb retains in-frame clones only, with some absent. Here the sample spans 500,000 or so clones, about 90% being singletons. The receptor was derived from a woman between 18 and 29 years old who had recovered from COVID-19. The rearrangement links TRBV7-2 to TRBJ2-1; tentatively, D is TRBD2 (5 bases). The sequenced sample consisted of PBMCs or T cells enriched from blood (not recorded which). CDR3 loop: CASSLGTHPVNEQFF. The CDR3 DNA sequence: TGTGCCAGCAGCTTAGGGACTCACCCAGTCAATGAGCAGTTCTTC.